This T cell receptor (beta chain) stems from a study of blood T cell repertoires in COVID-19. Sequencing used immunoSEQ multiplex PCR; TCRdb keeps in-frame clones, though not all of them. Of 200,000 to 250,000 clones in the sample, about 88% were seen once. Germline values: CDR1 LGHNA, CDR2 YSLEER. This CDR3 contains 15 residues. The V end was cut by 4 bases, the J end by 2 bases, with 13 bases between. Sequencing was performed on PBMCs or T cells enriched from blood (not recorded which). The clonotype comes from a woman aged 30 to 39 who had recovered from COVID-19. The chain uses TRBV4-3 and TRBJ2-3; D is possibly TRBD2 (7 bases). The CDR3 region has the DNA TGCGCCAGCAGCCGTTTGGGGGGGCTCACAGATACGCAGTATTTT. Translated: CASSRLGGLTDTQYF.